This TCR beta chain was identified in a study of type 1 and type 2 diabetes patients. The overall study: Samples came from type 1 diabetic, type 2 diabetic or nondiabetic people, recruited in China. Sequencing for the whole study yielded over 15 million paired-end reads.

The PCR template was genomic DNA. Multiplex PCR with 30 forward and 13 reverse primers amplified the TCR beta CDR3. One entry per CDR3 protein, called by TCRdb with MiXCR from the multiplex PCR reads. There are 250,000 or so distinct CDR3 sequences in the sample; 40% to 50% occur only once, and roughly 13% lies in the top ten. The CDR3 sequence is 14 residues long. V gave up 1 base and J gave up 1 base, with 5 bases separating them. Germline values: CDR1 SGHDN, CDR2 FVKESK. Approximately 10 milliliters of peripheral blood were collected from each participant. Study-wide points: With limited T2D and control samples, some T1D-only expanded clones may not be T1D-specific.

As for this clonotype: Its target is unknown.

The gene calls are TRBV14 and TRBJ2-1; D gene ambiguous. Sequenced: peripheral blood mononuclear cells (PBMCs). The sequence derives from a man aged 18 to 29 with type 2 diabetes. CDR3 protein: CASSQAQSYNEQFF. The CDR3 coding sequence is TGTGCCAGCAGCCAAGCACAGTCCTACAATGAGCAGTTCTTC.